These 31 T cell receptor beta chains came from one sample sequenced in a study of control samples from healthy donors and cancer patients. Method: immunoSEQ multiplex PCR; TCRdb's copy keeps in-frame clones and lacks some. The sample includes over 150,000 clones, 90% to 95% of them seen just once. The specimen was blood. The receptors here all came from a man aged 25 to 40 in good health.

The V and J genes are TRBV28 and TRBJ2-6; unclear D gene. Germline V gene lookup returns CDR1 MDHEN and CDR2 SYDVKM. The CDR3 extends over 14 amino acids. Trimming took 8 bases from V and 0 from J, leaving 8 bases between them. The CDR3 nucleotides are TGTGCCAGCGGCATCCTCTCTGGGGCCAACGTCCTGACTTTC. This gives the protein CASGILSGANVLTF.

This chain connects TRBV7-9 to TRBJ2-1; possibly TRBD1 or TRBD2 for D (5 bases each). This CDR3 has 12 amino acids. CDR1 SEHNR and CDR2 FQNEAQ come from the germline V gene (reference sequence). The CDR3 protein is CAKAGTSNEQFF. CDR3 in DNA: TGTGCGAAAGCCGGGACCTCCAATGAGCAGTTCTTC.

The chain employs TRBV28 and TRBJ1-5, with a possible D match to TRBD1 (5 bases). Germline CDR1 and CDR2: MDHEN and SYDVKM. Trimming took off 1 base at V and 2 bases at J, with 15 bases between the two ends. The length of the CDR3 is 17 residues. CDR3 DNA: TGTGCCAGCAGTTTATCAGGCCTCCAGGGAGGCAATCAGCCCCAGCATTTT. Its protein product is CASSLSGLQGGNQPQHF.

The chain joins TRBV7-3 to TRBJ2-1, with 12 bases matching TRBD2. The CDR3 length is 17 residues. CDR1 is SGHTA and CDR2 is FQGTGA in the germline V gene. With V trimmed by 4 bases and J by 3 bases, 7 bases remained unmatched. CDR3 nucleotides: TGTGCCAGCAGCTCGCATCCGGGACTAGCGGGCTACAATGAGCAGTTCTTC. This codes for CASSSHPGLAGYNEQFF. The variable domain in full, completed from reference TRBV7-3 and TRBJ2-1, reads GAGVSQTPSNKVTEKGKYVELRCDPISGHTALYWYRQSLGQGPEFLIYFQGTGAADDSGLPNDRFFAVRPEGSVSTLKIQRTERGDSAVYLCASSSHPGLAGYNEQFFGPGTRLTVL.

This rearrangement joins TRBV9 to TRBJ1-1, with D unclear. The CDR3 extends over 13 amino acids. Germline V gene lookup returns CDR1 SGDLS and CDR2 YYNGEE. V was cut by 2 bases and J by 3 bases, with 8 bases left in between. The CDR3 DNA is TGTGCCAGCAGCGTTTCTCTGGACACTGAAGCTTTCTTT. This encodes CASSVSLDTEAFF.

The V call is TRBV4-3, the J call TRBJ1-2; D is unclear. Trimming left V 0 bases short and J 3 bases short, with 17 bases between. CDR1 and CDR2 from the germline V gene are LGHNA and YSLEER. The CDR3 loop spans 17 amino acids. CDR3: CASSQDERGNVDYGYTF. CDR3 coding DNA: TGCGCCAGCAGCCAAGATGAGAGAGGGAATGTTGACTATGGCTACACCTTC.

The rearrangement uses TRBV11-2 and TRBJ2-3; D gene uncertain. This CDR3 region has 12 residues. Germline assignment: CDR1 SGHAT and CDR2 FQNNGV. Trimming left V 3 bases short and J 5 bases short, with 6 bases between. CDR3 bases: TGTGCCAGCAGCTTTACTGGAGATACGCAGTATTTT. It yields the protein CASSFTGDTQYF.

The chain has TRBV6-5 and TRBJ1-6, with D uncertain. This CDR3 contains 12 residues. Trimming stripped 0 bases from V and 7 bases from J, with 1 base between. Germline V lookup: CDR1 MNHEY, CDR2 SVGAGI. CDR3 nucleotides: TGTGCCAGCAGTTACTCCAATTCACCCCTCCACTTT. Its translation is CASSYSNSPLHF.

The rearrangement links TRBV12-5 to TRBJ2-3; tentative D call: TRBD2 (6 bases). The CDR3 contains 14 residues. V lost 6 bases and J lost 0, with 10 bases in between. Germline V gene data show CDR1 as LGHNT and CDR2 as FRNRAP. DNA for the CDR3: TGTGCTAGTGGCCCTGGAGGGAGCACAGATACGCAGTATTTT. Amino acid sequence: CASGPGGSTDTQYF.

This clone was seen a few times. The CDR3 sequence is CASVKGDSKETQYF. In nucleotides, the CDR3 is TGTGCCAGCGTGAAAGGTGACAGCAAAGAGACCCAGTACTTC. The V and J genes are TRBV6-5 and TRBJ2-5; weak D call: TRBD1 (5 bases). The CDR3 is 14 residues long. The V end lost 8 bases, the J end lost 3 bases, and 16 bases lay between the germline ends. Germline V lookup: CDR1 MNHEY, CDR2 SVGAGI.

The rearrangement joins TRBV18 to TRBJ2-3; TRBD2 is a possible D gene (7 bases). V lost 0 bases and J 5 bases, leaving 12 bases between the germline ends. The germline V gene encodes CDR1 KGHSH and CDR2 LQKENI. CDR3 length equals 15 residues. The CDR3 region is CASSPPGRGGDTQYF. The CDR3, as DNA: TGTGCCAGCTCACCACCGGGAAGGGGGGGAGATACGCAGTATTTT.

The CDR3 spells CASSSGTLTGELFF. The CDR3 DNA follows: TGTGCCAGCAGTTCCGGGACTCTGACCGGGGAGCTGTTTTTT. The chain employs TRBV6-5 and TRBJ2-2, with D perhaps matching TRBD2 (6 bases). Trimming removed 4 bases from V and 5 bases from J, with 11 bases in between. CDR1 is MNHEY and CDR2 is SVGAGI in the germline V gene. CDR3 length equals 14 residues.

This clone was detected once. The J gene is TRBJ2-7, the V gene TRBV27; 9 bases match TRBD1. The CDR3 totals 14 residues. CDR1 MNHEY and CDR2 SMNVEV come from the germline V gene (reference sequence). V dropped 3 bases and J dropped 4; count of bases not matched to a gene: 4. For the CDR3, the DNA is TGTGCCAGCAGTTTGAACAGGGGGCAATACGAGCAGTACTTC. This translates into CASSLNRGQYEQYF.

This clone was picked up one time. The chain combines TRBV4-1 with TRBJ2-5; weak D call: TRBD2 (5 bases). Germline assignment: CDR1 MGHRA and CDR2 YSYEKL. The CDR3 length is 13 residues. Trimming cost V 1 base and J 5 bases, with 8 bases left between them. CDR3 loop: CASSQVGGETQYF. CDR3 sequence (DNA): TGCGCCAGCAGCCAAGTAGGAGGTGAGACCCAGTACTTC.

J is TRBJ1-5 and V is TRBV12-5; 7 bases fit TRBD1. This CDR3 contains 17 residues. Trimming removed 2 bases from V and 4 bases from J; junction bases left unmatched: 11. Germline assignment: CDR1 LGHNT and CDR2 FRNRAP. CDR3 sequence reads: CASGLRGRDRTNQPQHF. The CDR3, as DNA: TGTGCTAGTGGTTTGAGGGGTAGGGACAGAACAAATCAGCCCCAGCATTTT.

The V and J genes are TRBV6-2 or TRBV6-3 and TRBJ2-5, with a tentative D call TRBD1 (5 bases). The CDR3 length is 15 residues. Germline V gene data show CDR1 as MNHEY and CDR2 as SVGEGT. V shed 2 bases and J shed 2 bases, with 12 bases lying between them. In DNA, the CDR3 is TGTGCCAGCAGTTACGGGGCAGGGCCTCAAGAGACCCAGTACTTC. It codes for CASSYGAGPQETQYF.

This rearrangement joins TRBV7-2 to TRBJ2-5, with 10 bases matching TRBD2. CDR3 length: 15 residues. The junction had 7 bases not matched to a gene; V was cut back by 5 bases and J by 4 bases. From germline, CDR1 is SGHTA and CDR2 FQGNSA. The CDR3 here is CASSNSGGAGETQYF. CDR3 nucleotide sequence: TGTGCCAGCAGCAACAGCGGGGGGGCCGGAGAGACCCAGTACTTC. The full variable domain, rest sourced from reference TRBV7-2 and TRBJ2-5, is GAGVSQSPSNKVTEKGKDVELRCDPISGHTALYWYRQSLGQGLEFLIYFQGNSAPDKSGLPSDRFSAERTGGSVSTLTIQRTQQEDSAVYLCASSNSGGAGETQYFGPGTRLLVL.

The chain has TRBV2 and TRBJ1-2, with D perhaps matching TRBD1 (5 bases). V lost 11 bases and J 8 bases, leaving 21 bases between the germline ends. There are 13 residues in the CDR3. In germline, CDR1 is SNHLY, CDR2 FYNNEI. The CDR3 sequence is CAGRDGTLRGYTF. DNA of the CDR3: TGTGCCGGGCGGGACGGAACCCTTCGGGGCTACACCTTC.

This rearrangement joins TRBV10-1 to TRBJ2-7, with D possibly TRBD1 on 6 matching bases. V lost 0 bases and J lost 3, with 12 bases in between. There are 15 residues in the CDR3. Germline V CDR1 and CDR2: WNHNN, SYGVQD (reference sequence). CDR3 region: CASSESIRGDYEQYF. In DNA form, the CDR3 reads TGCGCCAGCAGTGAGTCGATCAGGGGAGACTACGAGCAGTACTTC.

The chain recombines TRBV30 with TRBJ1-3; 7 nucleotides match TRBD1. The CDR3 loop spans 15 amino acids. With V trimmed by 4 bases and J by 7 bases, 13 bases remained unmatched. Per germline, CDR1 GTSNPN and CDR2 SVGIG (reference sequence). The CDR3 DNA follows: TGTGCCTGGAAGTTCTTCGACAGGGTGGGGAACACCATATATTTT. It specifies CAWKFFDRVGNTIYF.

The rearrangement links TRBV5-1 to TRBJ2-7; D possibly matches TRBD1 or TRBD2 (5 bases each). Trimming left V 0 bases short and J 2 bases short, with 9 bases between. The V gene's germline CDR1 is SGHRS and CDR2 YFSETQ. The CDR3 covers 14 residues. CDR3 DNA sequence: TGCGCCAGCAGCTTGGAGGGACGGACCTACGAGCAGTACTTC. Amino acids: CASSLEGRTYEQYF.

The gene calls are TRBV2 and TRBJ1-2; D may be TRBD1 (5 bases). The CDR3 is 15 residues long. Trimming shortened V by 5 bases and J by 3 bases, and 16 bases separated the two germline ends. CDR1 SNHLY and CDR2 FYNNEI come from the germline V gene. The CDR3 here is CASSWTQGSYYGYTF. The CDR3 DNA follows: TGTGCCAGCAGTTGGACACAAGGGAGCTACTATGGCTACACCTTC.

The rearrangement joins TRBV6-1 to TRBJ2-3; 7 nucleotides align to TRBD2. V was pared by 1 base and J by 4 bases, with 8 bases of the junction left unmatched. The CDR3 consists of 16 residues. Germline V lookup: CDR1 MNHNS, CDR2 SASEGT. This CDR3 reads CASSEDGRRGPDTQYF. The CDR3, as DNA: TGTGCCAGCAGTGAAGACGGGAGGCGCGGTCCAGATACGCAGTATTTT.

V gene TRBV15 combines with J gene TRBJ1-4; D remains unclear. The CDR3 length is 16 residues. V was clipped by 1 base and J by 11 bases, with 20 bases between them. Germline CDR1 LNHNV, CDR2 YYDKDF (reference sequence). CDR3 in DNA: TGTGCCACCAGCAGAGCAGTGTCAGCCGGAATGTGGAAACTGTTTTTT. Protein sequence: CATSRAVSAGMWKLFF.

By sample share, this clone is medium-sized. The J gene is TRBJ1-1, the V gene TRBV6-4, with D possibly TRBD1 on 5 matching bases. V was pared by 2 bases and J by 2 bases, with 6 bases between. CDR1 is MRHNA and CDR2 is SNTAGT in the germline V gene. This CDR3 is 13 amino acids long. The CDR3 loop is CASSDRDNTEAFF. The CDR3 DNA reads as TGTGCCAGCAGTGACCGGGACAACACTGAAGCTTTCTTT.

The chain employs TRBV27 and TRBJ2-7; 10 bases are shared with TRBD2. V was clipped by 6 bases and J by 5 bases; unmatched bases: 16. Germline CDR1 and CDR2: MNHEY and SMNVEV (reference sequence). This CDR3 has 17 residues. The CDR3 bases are TGTGCCAGCAGCCCCCGGACTAGCGGAGGGCCTGGCCACGAGCAGTACTTC. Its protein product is CASSPRTSGGPGHEQYF.

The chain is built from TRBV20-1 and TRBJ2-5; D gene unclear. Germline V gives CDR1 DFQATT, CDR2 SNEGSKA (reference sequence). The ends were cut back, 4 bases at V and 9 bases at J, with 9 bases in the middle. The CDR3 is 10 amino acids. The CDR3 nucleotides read TGCAGTGCTACCCCGGCAGCCCAGTACTTC. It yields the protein CSATPAAQYF.

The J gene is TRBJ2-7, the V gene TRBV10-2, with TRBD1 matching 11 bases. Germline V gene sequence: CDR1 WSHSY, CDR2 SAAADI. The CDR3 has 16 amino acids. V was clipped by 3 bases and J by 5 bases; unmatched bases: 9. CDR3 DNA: TGCGCCAGCAGTGAAGACTGGACAGGGGGCACGAACGAGCAGTACTTC. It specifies CASSEDWTGGTNEQYF.

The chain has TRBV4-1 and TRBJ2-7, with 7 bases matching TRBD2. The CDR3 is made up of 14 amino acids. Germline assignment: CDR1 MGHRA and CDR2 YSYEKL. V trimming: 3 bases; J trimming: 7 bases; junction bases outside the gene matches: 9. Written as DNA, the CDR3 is TGCGCCAGCAGCCAGGGTAGACTAGCCGGGGAGCAGTACTTC. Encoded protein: CASSQGRLAGEQYF.

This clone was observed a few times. The CDR3 region is CASSAEGTLHF. The CDR3, as DNA: TGTGCCAGCAGCGCGGAGGGGACCCTCCACTTT. This rearrangement joins TRBV9 to TRBJ1-6; D may be TRBD1 (5 bases). V was clipped by 3 bases and J by 14 bases, with 9 bases between them. The CDR3 has 11 residues. Germline CDR1 reads SGDLS; CDR2 reads YYNGEE.

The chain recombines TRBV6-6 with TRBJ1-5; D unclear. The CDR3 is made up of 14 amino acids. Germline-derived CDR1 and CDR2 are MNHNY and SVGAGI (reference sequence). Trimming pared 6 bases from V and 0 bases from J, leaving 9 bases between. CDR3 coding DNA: TGTGCCAGCAGGCCGGGGTATAGCAATCAGCCCCAGCATTTT. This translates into CASRPGYSNQPQHF.